This T cell receptor beta chain was retrieved from a study of blood T cell repertoires in COVID-19. Background on the study: The samples span acute and convalescent COVID-19 from the United States, Italy and Spain.

Participant-reported clinical history was the basis for cohort assignment. Recovered participants had two consecutive negative NP/OP PCR tests, healthcare professional clearance, or symptom resolution. Original handling: Estimation of nucleated cell counts was performed using reference gene primer amplification. Sequencing used immunoSEQ multiplex PCR; TCRdb keeps in-frame clones, though not all of them. From that table come the V and J calls and clone size; the DNA was used to work out D and trimming. The sample yields some 380,000 clones, over 75% seen once. This CDR3 region has 17 residues. Trimming pared 0 bases from V and 0 bases from J, leaving 10 bases between. From germline, CDR1 is SGHRS and CDR2 YFSETQ.

This clonotype was sampled from a man aged 25 to 40 who had recovered from COVID-19. The specimen was PBMCs or T cells enriched from blood (not recorded which). The chain combines TRBV5-1 with TRBJ2-6; D remains unclear. CDR3 DNA: TGCGCCAGCAGCTTGGCTACCTCTAGCTCTGGGGCCAACGTCCTGACTTTC. Its translation: CASSLATSSSGANVLTF.